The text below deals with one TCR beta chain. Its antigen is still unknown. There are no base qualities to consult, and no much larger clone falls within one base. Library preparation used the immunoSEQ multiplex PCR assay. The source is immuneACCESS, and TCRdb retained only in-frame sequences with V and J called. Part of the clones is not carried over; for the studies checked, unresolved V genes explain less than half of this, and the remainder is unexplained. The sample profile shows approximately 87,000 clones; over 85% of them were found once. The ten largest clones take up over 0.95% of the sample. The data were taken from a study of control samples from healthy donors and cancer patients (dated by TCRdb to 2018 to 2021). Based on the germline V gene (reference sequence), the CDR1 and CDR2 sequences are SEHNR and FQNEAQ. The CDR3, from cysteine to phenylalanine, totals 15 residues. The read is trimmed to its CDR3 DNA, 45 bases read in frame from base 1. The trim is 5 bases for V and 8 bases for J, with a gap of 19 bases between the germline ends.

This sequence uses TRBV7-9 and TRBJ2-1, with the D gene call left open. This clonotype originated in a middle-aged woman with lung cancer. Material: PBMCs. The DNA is TGTGCCAGCAGCGTCATCACCTCTGGGTTCGATGAGCAGTTCTTC. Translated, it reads CASSVITSGFDEQFF.